One and the same sample provided the 29 T cell receptor beta chains below, sequenced in a study of blood T cell repertoires in COVID-19. Data came from immunoSEQ multiplex PCR; TCRdb stores just in-frame clones and leaves some out. The repertoire consists of around 440,000 clones, with around 89% occurring once and the leading ten covering roughly an eighth. Material: peripheral blood. These receptor sequences come from a woman aged 50 to 60 with COVID-19, enrolled during active disease.

V gene TRBV28 combines with J gene TRBJ1-2; no definite D call. The germline gives CDR1 MDHEN, CDR2 SYDVKM. V lost 6 bases and J lost 1, with 12 bases in between. There are 14 residues in the CDR3. Written as DNA, the CDR3 is TGTGCCAGCAGCCTAGGCGCGGATAACTATGGCTACACCTTC. This encodes CASSLGADNYGYTF.

This clone came up a few times. Mismatch with germline at one junction end may stem from a read error. The chain recombines TRBV11-2 with TRBJ2-1; 12 bases are shared with TRBD2. Germline loops: CDR1 SGHAT, CDR2 FQNNGV. This CDR3 contains 11 residues. DNA of the CDR3: TGTGCCAGCAGCTCAAGGACTAGCGGGGTCTTC. It yields the protein CASSSRTSGVF.

V gene TRBV6-6 combines with J gene TRBJ1-1; the match to TRBD1 covers 9 bases. The junction had 12 bases not matched to a gene; V was cut back by 8 bases and J by 5 bases. The CDR3 contains 15 residues. The germline V gene has CDR1 MNHNY and CDR2 SVGAGI (reference sequence). This CDR3 is CASRYLGQGGTEAFF. The CDR3 region has the DNA TGTGCCAGCCGGTATTTGGGACAGGGAGGAACTGAAGCTTTCTTT.

The genes are TRBV10-3 and TRBJ1-2; 7 nucleotides agree with TRBD1. Germline loops: CDR1 ENHRY, CDR2 SYGVKD. The CDR3 totals 15 residues. V shed 6 bases, J shed 1 base, and the junction held 8 bases outside the gene matches. CDR3 residues: CAISNPGQINYGYTF. The CDR3 region has the DNA TGTGCCATCAGCAACCCGGGACAGATTAACTATGGCTACACCTTC.

This clone was picked up one time. This chain joins TRBV6-6 and TRBJ1-3; 8 bases are shared with TRBD1. The V segment lost 7 bases and the J segment 4 bases; nucleotides outside the gene matches: 9. Germline V gene sequence: CDR1 MNHNY, CDR2 SVGAGI (reference sequence). The CDR3 length is 15 residues. In DNA form, the CDR3 reads TGTGCCAGCACCGCCCAGGGGGCGTCAGGAAACACCATATATTTT. Residues: CASTAQGASGNTIYF.

This clone appeared a few times. The chain recombines TRBV5-6 with TRBJ1-1; 11 positions match TRBD1. Germline values: CDR1 SGHDT, CDR2 YYEEEE. The CDR3 sequence is 15 residues long. Unmatched junction bases numbered 5, after V lost 0 bases and J lost 7 bases. The CDR3 sequence: CASSLGTGGFVEAFF. The CDR3 DNA sequence: TGTGCCAGCAGCTTGGGGACAGGGGGCTTCGTTGAAGCTTTCTTT.

The chain recombines TRBV3-1 (or the pseudogene TRBV3-2) with TRBJ1-6; D unclear. This CDR3 comprises 14 residues. CDR1 and CDR2 from the germline V gene are LGHDT and YNNKEL (reference sequence). The V gene lost 3 bases and the J gene lost 7 bases, with 10 bases spanning the gap. CDR3 amino acids: CASSHVENNSPLHF. The DNA for the CDR3 is TGTGCCAGCAGCCACGTGGAGAACAATTCACCCCTCCACTTT.

V and J are TRBV30 and TRBJ1-4, with D maybe TRBD1 (5 bases). There are 13 residues in the CDR3. Per the germline V gene, CDR1 is GTSNPN and CDR2 is SVGIG (reference sequence). V shed 5 bases and J shed 0 bases, with 7 bases lying between them. The chain's CDR3 is CAWGGATNEKLFF. DNA for the CDR3: TGTGCCTGGGGGGGGGCAACTAATGAAAAACTGTTTTTT.

This chain joins TRBV19 and TRBJ1-1; perhaps TRBD1 as D (5 bases). The V gene lost 4 bases and the J gene lost 1 base, with 19 bases spanning the gap. The length of the CDR3 is 17 residues. Germline lookup yields CDR1 LNHDA and CDR2 SQIVND (reference sequence). CDR3 bases: TGTGCCAGTAGTACCAGAGGCAGGGCGGGGGAGAACACTGAAGCTTTCTTT. Translated, it gives CASSTRGRAGENTEAFF. The full variable domain, completed using reference TRBV19 and TRBJ1-1, is DGGITQSPKYLFRKEGQNVTLSCEQNLNHDAMYWYRQDPGQGLRLIYYSQIVNDFQKGDIAEGYSVSREKKESFPLTVTSAQKNPTAFYLCASSTRGRAGENTEAFFGQGTRLTVV.

CDR3 bases: TGTGCCTGGAGTGTAGGTGGGGGGGGCACTGAAGCTTTCTTT. Protein product: CAWSVGGGGTEAFF. This rearrangement joins TRBV30 to TRBJ1-1; D might be TRBD1 (5 bases). The CDR3 sequence is 14 residues long. V was cut by 0 bases and J by 4 bases, with 12 bases left in between. The germline V gene has CDR1 GTSNPN and CDR2 SVGIG (reference sequence).

The J gene is TRBJ2-1, the V gene TRBV11-3; 8 nucleotides agree with TRBD2. Losses at the gene ends were 5 bases for V and 8 bases for J; bases not matched to a gene: 11. This CDR3 is 15 amino acids long. Germline values: CDR1 SGHNT, CDR2 YENEEA. The CDR3, as DNA: TGTGCCAGCAGCCCCGCCGGGACTAGGGGACATGAGCAGTTCTTC. As protein: CASSPAGTRGHEQFF.

The CDR3 bases are TGTGCCAGCAGCCCTCGGGAGCTAAACTATGGCTACACCTTC. This encodes CASSPRELNYGYTF. The rearrangement joins TRBV11-2 to TRBJ1-2; D not certain. The CDR3 is 14 amino acids. V lost 5 bases and J lost 2, with 12 bases in between. Germline values: CDR1 SGHAT, CDR2 FQNNGV.

The chain is built from TRBV6-5 and TRBJ2-3; D is perhaps TRBD2 (5 bases). Looked up from germline, CDR1 is MNHEY and CDR2 is SVGAGI. The CDR3 spans 11 residues. V gave up 7 bases and J gave up 5 bases, with 7 bases separating them. The CDR3: CASTRGDTQYF. The DNA for the CDR3 is TGTGCCAGCACACGGGGAGATACGCAGTATTTT.

This chain uses TRBV9 with TRBJ1-2; 9 positions match TRBD1. The CDR3 loop spans 15 amino acids. J was trimmed by 7 bases and V by 0 bases; bases with no gene match: 7. CDR1 SGDLS and CDR2 YYNGEE come from the germline V gene. For the CDR3, the DNA is TGTGCCAGCAGCGTAGGACAGGGGGTAGGACGTGGCTACACCTTC. Translation gives CASSVGQGVGRGYTF.

The CDR3 sequence: CASTRRSVTEAFF. For the CDR3, the DNA is TGTGCCAGTACTAGGCGAAGCGTCACTGAAGCTTTCTTT. This chain uses TRBV19 with TRBJ1-1; D gene uncertain. The CDR3 sequence is 13 residues long. Trimming shortened V by 7 bases and J by 4 bases, and 13 bases separated the two germline ends. Per germline, CDR1 LNHDA and CDR2 SQIVND (reference sequence). The full variable domain, in which reference TRBV19 and TRBJ1-1 provide the parts outside the CDR3, is DGGITQSPKYLFRKEGQNVTLSCEQNLNHDAMYWYRQDPGQGLRLIYYSQIVNDFQKGDIAEGYSVSREKKESFPLTVTSAQKNPTAFYLCASTRRSVTEAFFGQGTRLTVV.

The V and J genes are TRBV2 and TRBJ1-5, with D unresolved. Germline CDR1 is SNHLY and CDR2 is FYNNEI. V lost 11 bases to trimming and J lost 5 bases, with 19 bases between them. CDR3 size: 14 residues. Here the CDR3 reads CASNLGRVDQPQHF. In DNA, the CDR3 is TGTGCCTCGAACCTCGGTAGAGTCGATCAGCCCCAGCATTTT.

The chain has TRBV19 and TRBJ2-4, with D maybe TRBD1 (6 bases). The CDR3 loop spans 17 amino acids. Germline CDR1 reads LNHDA; CDR2 reads SQIVND (reference sequence). V was clipped by 6 bases and J by 12 bases, with 30 bases between them. In DNA form, the CDR3 reads TGTGCCAGTAGCAAGGAAAAGGGACGTCCCGGTGGGGGCACTCAGTACTTC. It encodes CASSKEKGRPGGGTQYF.

This chain connects TRBV2 to TRBJ1-2; 7 nucleotides line up with TRBD1. Trimming removed 6 bases from V and 8 bases from J; junction bases left unmatched: 9. This CDR3 region has 13 residues. Germline values: CDR1 SNHLY, CDR2 FYNNEI. Here the CDR3 reads CASRDLRQGGYTF. The CDR3, as DNA: TGTGCCAGCAGAGACCTTAGACAGGGCGGCTACACCTTC.

This chain connects TRBV7-8 to TRBJ2-7, with 9 bases lining up with TRBD2. Germline-derived CDR1 and CDR2 are SGHVS and FQNEAQ. V lost 3 bases and J lost 3; bases outside the gene matches: 6. The CDR3 loop spans 15 amino acids. The CDR3 spells CASSLASGTLYEQYF. The CDR3 bases are TGTGCCAGCAGCTTGGCTAGCGGGACTCTCTACGAGCAGTACTTC.

This clone was counted a few times. The V call is TRBV4-1, the J call TRBJ1-6; no definite D call. The CDR3 covers 17 residues. CDR1 is MGHRA and CDR2 is YSYEKL in the germline V gene. Trimming took 3 bases from V and 9 from J, leaving 21 bases between them. CDR3 sequence reads: CASSHAALRARGSPLHF. CDR3 sequence (DNA): TGCGCCAGCAGCCACGCCGCACTGAGGGCCCGTGGTTCACCCCTCCACTTT.

The chain has TRBV5-1 and TRBJ1-2; 7 nucleotides match TRBD1. This CDR3 contains 14 residues. The V gene end was trimmed by 4 bases and the J gene end by 4 bases; junction bases not matched to a gene: 7. Germline V lookup: CDR1 SGHRS, CDR2 YFSETQ. The CDR3 DNA follows: TGCGCCAGCAGCCTGGGACAGACGGCCTATGGCTACACCTTC. Encoded protein: CASSLGQTAYGYTF.

The chain has TRBV4-1 and TRBJ1-2, with TRBD1 identical over 7 bases. The V gene's germline CDR1 is MGHRA and CDR2 YSYEKL. The CDR3 is made up of 14 amino acids. V shed 4 bases, J shed 2 bases, and the junction held 4 bases outside the gene matches. As DNA, the CDR3 is TGCGCCAGCAGCCCTGGGACAGAAAACTATGGCTACACCTTC. It encodes CASSPGTENYGYTF.

This chain uses TRBV24-1 with TRBJ1-2, with 7 bases that match TRBD1. The V gene's germline CDR1 is KGHDR and CDR2 SFDVKD. The junction had 4 bases not matched to a gene; V was cut back by 4 bases and J by 6 bases. The CDR3 has 13 amino acids. The CDR3 loop reads CATSDLTGNGYTF. The CDR3 nucleotides are TGTGCCACCAGTGACTTGACAGGGAATGGCTACACCTTC.

The genes are TRBV6-5 and TRBJ2-7, with 12 bases that match TRBD1. V was clipped by 6 bases and J by 6 bases; unmatched bases: 6. CDR1 and CDR2 (germline): MNHEY, SVGAGI. The CDR3 is 14 residues long. In DNA form, the CDR3 reads TGTGCCAGCAGATTCCGGGACAGGGGGCTCGAGCAGTACTTC. It translates to CASRFRDRGLEQYF.

This clone occurred once. The chain is built from TRBV19 and TRBJ1-1; 7 bases match TRBD1. The CDR3 is 12 residues long. Unmatched junction bases numbered 5, after V lost 5 bases and J lost 8 bases. From germline, CDR1 is LNHDA and CDR2 SQIVND (reference sequence). The CDR3 DNA reads TGTGCCAGTAGTTTCGGGGACAGCGAAGCTTTCTTT. Its protein is CASSFGDSEAFF.

This clone was seen only once. The CDR3, as DNA: TGTGCCAGCAGCGTAGGGGACAGCAACAATCAGCCCCAGCATTTT. As protein: CASSVGDSNNQPQHF. The chain joins TRBV9 to TRBJ1-5, with 7 positions matching TRBD1. Germline values: CDR1 SGDLS, CDR2 YYNGEE. The CDR3 totals 15 residues. J was trimmed by 3 bases and V by 0 bases; bases with no gene match: 3.

The gene calls are TRBV4-2 and TRBJ1-2; 9 bases fit TRBD1. J gave up 8 bases and V 1 base, and 11 bases lay outside the gene matches. Germline CDR1 reads LGHNA; CDR2 reads YNFKEQ. The CDR3 loop spans 16 amino acids. DNA for the CDR3: TGTGCCAGCAGCCAAGTTATGGTACAGGGGGCTCGGGGCTACACCTTC. It yields the protein CASSQVMVQGARGYTF.

This chain joins TRBV20-1 and TRBJ1-1; no firm D call. The V end lost 0 bases, the J end lost 5 bases, and 4 bases lay between the germline ends. The V gene's germline CDR1 is DFQATT and CDR2 SNEGSKA (reference sequence). The CDR3 loop spans 11 amino acids. The chain's CDR3 is CSARERTEAFF. CDR3 DNA: TGCAGTGCTAGAGAACGGACTGAAGCTTTCTTT.

The rearrangement uses TRBV4-1 and TRBJ1-1; TRBD1 matches 7 bases. Germline CDR1 and CDR2: MGHRA and YSYEKL. Trimming removed 3 bases from V and 6 bases from J; junction bases left unmatched: 10. The CDR3 is 15 residues long. The chain's CDR3 is CASSHFDREVAEAFF. CDR3 sequence (DNA): TGCGCCAGCAGCCATTTCGACAGGGAAGTTGCTGAAGCTTTCTTT.